Listed here are 16 T cell receptor beta chains from one sample, sequenced in a study of long-term antiretroviral therapy in people with HIV. Version v3.0 of the immunoSEQ assay ran at survey level. Clones were read by immunoSEQ multiplex PCR, and TCRdb kept only the in-frame ones, dropping some. The profile covers about 21,000 clones, with around 80% appearing a single time and more than 3.5% taken by the ten largest. The sample here was unsorted PBMCs, taken 0.5 years after starting antiretroviral therapy. The origin of the receptors is a man aged 18 to 30 with HIV.

This clone was recorded only once. This sequence joins TRBV10-2 and TRBJ2-3, with 8 bases fitting TRBD2. V gave up 9 bases and J gave up 3 bases; unmatched junction bases: 8. CDR1 WSHSY and CDR2 SAAADI come from the germline V gene. The CDR3 sequence is 14 residues long. The CDR3 region is CASSPGLVTDTQYF. The DNA of the CDR3 is TGCGCCAGTTCCCCGGGACTAGTAACAGATACGCAGTATTTT.

This chain links TRBV5-4 with TRBJ2-3; TRBD1 aligns across 7 bases. The CDR3 runs 16 residues. Per germline, CDR1 SGHNT and CDR2 YYREEE (reference sequence). V lost 3 bases to trimming and J lost 8 bases; unmatched junction nucleotides: 15. In DNA, the CDR3 is TGTGCCAGCAGCTCGAAGACAGGGCTAGGGATGGGTACGCAGTATTTT. This gives the protein CASSSKTGLGMGTQYF.

V usage is TRBV14 and J usage is TRBJ2-5, with TRBD1 identical over 8 bases. The CDR3 runs to 14 residues. CDR1 is SGHDN and CDR2 is FVKESK in the germline V gene. Trimming at V came to 3 bases and at J to 5 bases, leaving 5 bases not matched to a gene. The CDR3 is CASSQGQVGETQYF. For the CDR3, the DNA is TGTGCCAGCAGCCAGGGACAGGTTGGGGAGACCCAGTACTTC.

The chain is built from TRBV4-3 and TRBJ2-2, with D maybe TRBD1 (5 bases). The CDR3 is 15 amino acids. V lost 4 bases, J lost 8 bases, and 17 bases lay in between. CDR1 and CDR2 (germline): LGHNA, YSLEER. CDR3 protein: CASSPAAGRIGELFF. The CDR3 DNA reads as TGCGCCAGCAGCCCGGCGGCAGGGCGGATTGGGGAGCTGTTTTTT.

The chain couples TRBV6-1 to TRBJ1-1, with D unclear. Germline-derived CDR1 and CDR2 are MNHNS and SASEGT. Trimming stripped 6 bases from V and 3 bases from J, with 11 bases between. CDR3 length equals 13 residues. The CDR3: CASSLGEDTEAFF. The CDR3 DNA follows: TGTGCCAGCAGCCTCGGGGAGGACACTGAAGCTTTCTTT.

Of note for this clone: At one of its ends the junction is not consistent with the germline gene, which may arise from a read error. CDR3 DNA sequence: TGTGCCAGCGGACCCCTGGTTTGGAAGGGGAACGCCGGGGAGCTGTTTTTT. It translates to CASGPLVWKGNAGELFF. The genes are TRBV28 and TRBJ2-2, with D perhaps TRBD1 (5 bases). The CDR3 loop spans 17 amino acids. Germline lookup yields CDR1 MDHEN and CDR2 SYDVKM.

A note on this clone: This same CDR3 is encoded by further DNA sequences in the sample. The rearrangement links TRBV30 to TRBJ1-1; D remains ambiguous. The V gene lost 1 base and the J gene lost 7 bases, with 13 bases spanning the gap. Germline loops: CDR1 GTSNPN, CDR2 SVGIG (reference sequence). This CDR3 comprises 13 residues. The DNA for the CDR3 is TGTGCCTGGAGTGCCACGTCCGAGAGTGAAGCTTTCTTT. Its translation: CAWSATSESEAFF.

J is TRBJ1-3 and V is TRBV14; D perhaps matches TRBD1 (6 bases). V was shortened by 4 bases and J by 0 bases, with 16 bases between the two germline ends. This CDR3 comprises 17 residues. Germline-derived CDR1 and CDR2 are SGHDN and FVKESK. The CDR3 DNA is TGTGCCAGCAGCCCATGGGACAATCCTAGCTCTGGAAACACCATATATTTT. Translation gives CASSPWDNPSSGNTIYF.

This clone was observed a single time. The chain is built from TRBV6-1 and TRBJ2-7; D perhaps matches TRBD2 (7 bases). This CDR3 has 16 residues. Germline V gene sequence: CDR1 MNHNS, CDR2 SASEGT. The V gene lost 1 base and the J gene lost 2 bases, with 15 bases spanning the gap. The CDR3: CASSEEGGTQAYEQYF. In DNA, the CDR3 is TGTGCCAGCAGTGAAGAGGGGGGGACACAAGCCTACGAGCAGTACTTC.

The V and J genes are TRBV4-2 and TRBJ2-1; D gene ambiguous. V was trimmed by 0 bases and J by 7 bases, leaving 7 bases between them. The CDR3 loop spans 13 amino acids. Germline values: CDR1 LGHNA, CDR2 YNFKEQ. Here the CDR3 DNA reads TGTGCCAGCAGCCAAGAGGTCCTAAATGAGCAGTTCTTC. Its protein is CASSQEVLNEQFF.

The chain carries TRBV4-3 and TRBJ2-1; D is ambiguous. CDR3 length: 18 residues. CDR1 is LGHNA and CDR2 is YSLEER in the germline V gene. V lost 0 bases to trimming and J lost 2 bases, with 17 bases between them. The CDR3 protein is CASSQDWRLLGAYNEQFF. The CDR3 bases are TGCGCCAGCAGCCAAGATTGGCGACTCTTAGGCGCCTACAATGAGCAGTTCTTC.

The chain joins TRBV19 to TRBJ1-1; D call uncertain. The V end lost 0 bases, the J end lost 0 bases, and 8 bases lay between the germline ends. Germline V gives CDR1 LNHDA, CDR2 SQIVND (reference sequence). This CDR3 spans 15 amino acids. This CDR3 is CASSIERRMNTEAFF. CDR3 nucleotides: TGTGCCAGTAGTATAGAACGGAGGATGAACACTGAAGCTTTCTTT.

The rearrangement joins TRBV25-1 to TRBJ2-7, with 7 bases aligning to TRBD2. V lost 5 bases and J lost 2; bases outside the gene matches: 12. This CDR3 region has 16 residues. The V gene's germline CDR1 is MGHDK and CDR2 SYGVNS. The DNA of the CDR3 is TGTGCCAGCAGTCCGAGCGGGGCAGGACGAACCTACGAGCAGTACTTC. The encoded protein is CASSPSGAGRTYEQYF.

This chain uses TRBV9 with TRBJ2-1; TRBD2 might be the D (6 bases). Germline V gene sequence: CDR1 SGDLS, CDR2 YYNGEE. V was trimmed by 1 base and J by 5 bases, leaving 13 bases between them. The CDR3 is 15 amino acids. This CDR3 reads CASSVHPSENNEQFF. The DNA of the CDR3 is TGTGCCAGCAGCGTACATCCTAGCGAGAACAATGAGCAGTTCTTC.

This chain joins TRBV5-8 and TRBJ2-3; D is tentatively TRBD1 or TRBD2 (5 bases each). In germline, CDR1 is SGHTS, CDR2 YDEGEE. This CDR3 contains 15 residues. With 6 bases removed from V and 4 bases from J, the gap between germline ends came to 18 bases. CDR3 sequence reads: CASTARGASPDTQYF. The CDR3 DNA follows: TGTGCCAGCACAGCGAGGGGCGCTTCACCAGATACGCAGTATTTT.

This clone has more than one count but fewer than ten. The CDR3, as DNA: TGTGCCAGCAGCCAAGATTTGGGGGGGACAGGGCGCGACGAGCAGTACTTC. Translated: CASSQDLGGTGRDEQYF. The chain uses TRBV4-2 and TRBJ2-7; 9 bases match TRBD1. J lost 5 bases, V lost 0 bases, and 11 bases had no gene match. The CDR3 extends over 17 amino acids. The germline V gene encodes CDR1 LGHNA and CDR2 YNFKEQ.